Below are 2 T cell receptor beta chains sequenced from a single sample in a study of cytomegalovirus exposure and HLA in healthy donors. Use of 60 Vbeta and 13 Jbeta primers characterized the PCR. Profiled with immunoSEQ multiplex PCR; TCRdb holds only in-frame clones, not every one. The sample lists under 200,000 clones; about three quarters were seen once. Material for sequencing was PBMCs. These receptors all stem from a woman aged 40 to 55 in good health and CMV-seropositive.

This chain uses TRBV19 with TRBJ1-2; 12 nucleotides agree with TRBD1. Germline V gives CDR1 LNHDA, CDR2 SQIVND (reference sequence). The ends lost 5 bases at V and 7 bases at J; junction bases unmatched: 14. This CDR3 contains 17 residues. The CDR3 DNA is TGTGCCAGTAGTGTACCGGGACAGGGGGCGAAAAAGGCTGGCTACACCTTC. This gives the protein CASSVPGQGAKKAGYTF. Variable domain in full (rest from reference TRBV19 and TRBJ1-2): DGGITQSPKYLFRKEGQNVTLSCEQNLNHDAMYWYRQDPGQGLRLIYYSQIVNDFQKGDIAEGYSVSREKKESFPLTVTSAQKNPTAFYLCASSVPGQGAKKAGYTFGSGTRLTVV.

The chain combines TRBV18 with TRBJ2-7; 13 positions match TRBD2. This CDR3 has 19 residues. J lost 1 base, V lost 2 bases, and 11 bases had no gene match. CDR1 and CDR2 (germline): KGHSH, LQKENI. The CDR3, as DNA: TGTGCCAGCTCACCAATTGGACTAGCGGGAGCTTTTACTTCCTACGAGCAGTACTTC. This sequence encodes CASSPIGLAGAFTSYEQYF.